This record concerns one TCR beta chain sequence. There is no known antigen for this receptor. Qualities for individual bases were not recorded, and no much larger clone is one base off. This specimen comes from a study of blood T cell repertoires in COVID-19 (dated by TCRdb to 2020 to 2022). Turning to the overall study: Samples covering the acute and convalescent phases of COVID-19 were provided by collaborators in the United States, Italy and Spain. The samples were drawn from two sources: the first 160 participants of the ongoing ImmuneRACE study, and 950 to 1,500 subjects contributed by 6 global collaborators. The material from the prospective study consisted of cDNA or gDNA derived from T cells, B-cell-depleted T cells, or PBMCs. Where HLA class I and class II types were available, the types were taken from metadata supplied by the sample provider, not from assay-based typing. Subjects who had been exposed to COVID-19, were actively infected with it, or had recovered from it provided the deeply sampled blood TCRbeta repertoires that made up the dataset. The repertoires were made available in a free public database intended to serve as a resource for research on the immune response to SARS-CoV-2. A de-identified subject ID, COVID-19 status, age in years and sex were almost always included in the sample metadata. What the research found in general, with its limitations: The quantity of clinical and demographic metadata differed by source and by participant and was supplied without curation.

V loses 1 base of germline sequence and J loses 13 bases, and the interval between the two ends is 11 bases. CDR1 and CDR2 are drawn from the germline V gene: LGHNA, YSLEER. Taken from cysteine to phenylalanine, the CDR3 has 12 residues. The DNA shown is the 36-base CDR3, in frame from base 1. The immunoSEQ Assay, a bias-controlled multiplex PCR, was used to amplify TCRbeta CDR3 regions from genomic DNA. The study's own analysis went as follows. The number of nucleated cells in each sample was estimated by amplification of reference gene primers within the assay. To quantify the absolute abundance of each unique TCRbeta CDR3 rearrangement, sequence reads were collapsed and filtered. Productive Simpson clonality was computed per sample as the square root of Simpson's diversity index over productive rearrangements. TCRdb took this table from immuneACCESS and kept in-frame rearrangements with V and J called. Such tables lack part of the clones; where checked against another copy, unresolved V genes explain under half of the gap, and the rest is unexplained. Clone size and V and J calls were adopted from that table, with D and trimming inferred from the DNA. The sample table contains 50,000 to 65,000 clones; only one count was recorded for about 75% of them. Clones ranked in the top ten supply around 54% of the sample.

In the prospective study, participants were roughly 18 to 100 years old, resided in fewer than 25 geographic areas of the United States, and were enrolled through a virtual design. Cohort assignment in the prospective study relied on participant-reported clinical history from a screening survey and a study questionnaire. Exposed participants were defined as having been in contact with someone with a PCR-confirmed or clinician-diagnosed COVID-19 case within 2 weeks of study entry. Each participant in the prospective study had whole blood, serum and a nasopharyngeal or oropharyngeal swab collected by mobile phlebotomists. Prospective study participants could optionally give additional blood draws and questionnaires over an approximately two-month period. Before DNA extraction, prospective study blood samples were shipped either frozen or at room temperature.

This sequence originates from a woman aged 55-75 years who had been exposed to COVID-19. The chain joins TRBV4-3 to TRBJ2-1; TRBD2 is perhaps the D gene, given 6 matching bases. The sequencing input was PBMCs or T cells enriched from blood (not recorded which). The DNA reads TGCGCCAGCAGCCAAGCCGGGGACTTACAGTTCTTC. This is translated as CASSQAGDLQFF.